Shown below are 2 T cell receptor beta chains from a single sample sequenced in a study of blood T cells in healthy people across ages. Sample-barcoded 5' priming and a J-beta primer mix drove a second PCR of about 7 to 11 cycles. One entry per CDR3 protein, called by TCRdb with MiXCR from the 5' RACE reads. The sample lists hundreds of thousands of distinct CDR3 sequences, about 55% occurring once. Sequenced sample: blood. All receptors derive from a man at least 80 years old in good health.

This clonotype was seen more than once but under ten times. V is TRBV20-1 and J is TRBJ2-1, with 14 bases identical to TRBD2. The CDR3 loop spans 18 amino acids. CDR1 DFQATT and CDR2 SNEGSKA come from the germline V gene (reference sequence). J gave up 6 bases and V 6 bases, and 16 bases lay outside the gene matches. In nucleotides, the CDR3 is TGCAGTGCCAACACCTTTGGGACTAGCGGGAGCCGGGGCAATGAGCAGTTCTTC. It specifies CSANTFGTSGSRGNEQFF.

The chain links TRBV4-1 to TRBJ1-5; D remains unclear. Deletions cut 3 bases from V and 0 bases from J, with 9 bases between. The germline gives CDR1 MGHRA, CDR2 YSYEKL. The CDR3 covers 15 residues. The CDR3 bases are TGCGCCAGCAGCCAGGGTCTGGATAGCAATCAGCCCCAGCATTTT. Its translation is CASSQGLDSNQPQHF.